Below, one T cell receptor beta chain is given with its context. The sample comes from a study of blood T cell repertoires in COVID-19. Overall study context: The study drew acute and convalescent COVID-19 samples from the United States, Italy and Spain.

Under the authors' procedure: Amplifying reference gene primers gave estimates of nucleated cell counts. The data were produced by immunoSEQ multiplex PCR, yet TCRdb's version contains in-frame clones alone and is incomplete. D and trimming were read from the DNA, whereas the V and J calls and clone size are those reported in that table. The data contain more than 110,000 clones, around 88% of them seen just once; the ten biggest clones take up 2.5% to 3%. V shed 7 bases and J 12 bases; nucleotides not matched to a gene: 18. Germline V gene data show CDR1 as SNHLY and CDR2 as FYNNEI. The CDR3 covers 14 residues.

This sequence was found in a man aged 60 to 75 with active or convalescent COVID-19. Sequencing was carried out using peripheral blood. The chain has TRBV2 and TRBJ2-7; 7 positions match TRBD1. CDR3 protein: CASMKDRPTTQPYF. CDR3 sequence (DNA): TGTGCCAGCATGAAGGACAGGCCGACCACCCAGCCGTACTTC. Drawing the rest from reference TRBV2 and TRBJ2-7, the complete variable domain is EPEVTQTPSHQVTQMGQEVILRCVPISNHLYFYWYRQILGQKVEFLVSFYNNEISEKSEIFDDQFSVERPDGSNFTLKIRSTKLEDSAMYFCASMKDRPTTQPYFGPGTRLTVT.